Included here is one T cell receptor (beta chain) sequence, with context. Its antigen is currently unknown. This sample is part of a study of beta chain features in type 1 diabetes. The wider study: The examined sorted cells totaled fewer than 140 million across samples. Whole-study results and caveats: Using cDNA template may skew counts toward highly expressing activated cells. VDJ junctions sequenced from type 1 diabetes patients showed fewer insertions and more deletions. When Type 1 diabetes patients were examined, their TCRB CDR3s proved moderately but significantly shorter in all four CD4+ subsets.

Investigators reverse transcribed all isolated RNA, so they sequenced expressed TCRB transcripts. Sequenced by immunoSEQ multiplex PCR; TCRdb stores in-frame clones only, minus some. The table includes 310,000 or so clones, roughly a tenth detected once. It was via CD45RO/CCR7/CD25/CD127/CD95/CD27 that CD4+ naive, central memory, regulatory and stem cell-like memory cells were sorted. Trimming took 2 bases from V and 2 from J, leaving 12 bases between them. CDR3 length: 16 amino acids. Germline V gene data show CDR1 as SGHAT and CDR2 as FQNNGV. The genes are TRBV11-2 and TRBJ2-2; possible D gene TRBD1, 6 bases. The TCR comes from a man younger than 40 with type 1 diabetes. Sequencing input: central memory CD4+ T cells from blood. DNA for the CDR3: TGTGCCAGCAGCTTAAATCAGGGGTCTAACACCGGGGAGCTGTTTTTT. As protein: CASSLNQGSNTGELFF.